This T cell receptor beta chain is drawn from a study of blood T cell repertoires in COVID-19. Looking at the study overall: Some COVID-19 samples were acute and others convalescent; all came from the United States, Italy and Spain.

Germline-derived CDR1 and CDR2 are MDHEN and SYDVKM. The CDR3 is 14 residues long. The V and J ends lost 6 bases and 4 bases respectively, with 16 bases between them. In the authors' methods: Reference gene primer amplification gave estimated nucleated cell counts. The data were produced by immunoSEQ multiplex PCR, yet TCRdb's version contains in-frame clones alone and is incomplete. Clonal size and the V and J genes are those of that table, whereas D and trimming came from the DNA. The sample holds tens of thousands of clones, approximately 90% seen once. This chain connects TRBV28 to TRBJ2-7; a possible D gene is TRBD2 (7 bases). What was sequenced was peripheral blood. The sequence was obtained from a man in his fifties or sixties with active or convalescent COVID-19. The CDR3 sequence: CASRGGVGTYEQYF. The CDR3 DNA reads as TGTGCCAGCAGAGGGGGGGTGGGGACATACGAGCAGTACTTC.